This TCR beta chain was sequenced in a study of T cell repertoires in cytomegalovirus infection. Background on the study: Indications of both CMV infection and matching HLA type were provided by public TCR beta signatures.

TCRdb re-derived calls from the reads in MiXCR, one entry per CDR3 protein. Of under 200,000 distinct CDR3 sequences in the sample, more than 9% are singletons; the top ten hold about 4.2%. This CDR3 spans 12 amino acids. V was pared by 4 bases and J by 8 bases, with 14 bases between. The germline CDR1 and CDR2 sequences are SQVTM and ANQGSEA. The receptor was derived from a human donor in good health (CMV status not recorded). Some clones in this sample may be carry-over from other donors' samples. Sample: PBMCs. The chain links TRBV29-1 to TRBJ1-2, with TRBD1 as a possible D gene (6 bases). The CDR3 sequence: CSVGQEGGGYTF. The CDR3, as DNA: TGCAGCGTTGGACAGGAGGGAGGAGGCTACACCTTC.